The following is a T cell receptor (beta chain) sequence with its context. The antigen is undetermined. At the DNA level, this CDR3 is encoded by other sequences in the same sample as well. V was clipped by 2 bases and J by 0 bases; unmatched bases: 4. The CDR3 totals 15 residues. CDR1 and CDR2 (germline): SGHNT, YENEEA. The data were obtained in a study of shared clonotypes between healthy human individuals. About the study: Aged between 18 and 49, the donors were two women and three men. Three plates each covered CD4 naive and memory; CD8 naive two, CD8 memory one. General study results and limits: With several donors compared, roughly 5% of naive CD4 clonotypes were shared.

Naive-designated CD8 cells lacked CD45RO, were positively enriched for CCR7, and omitted terminally differentiated effector memory CD45RA+ cells. There were no recent acute infections or vaccinations among the donors, who were healthy HIV-negative adults. Some clones are missing from TCRdb's copy, which holds only in-frame ones; the method was immunoSEQ multiplex PCR. The sample shows about 2.1 million clones, around 93% of them seen only once. The sample comprised naive CD8+ T cells from PBMCs. The chain uses TRBV11-3 and TRBJ2-7; TRBD2 matches at 7 bases. This TCR came from a man between 18 and 35 years old in good health. Some clones in this sample may be carry-over from other donors' samples. The CDR3 coding sequence is TGTGCCAGCAGCTTAAGGGGCGGGAGCTCCTACGAGCAGTACTTC. Amino acids: CASSLRGGSSYEQYF.